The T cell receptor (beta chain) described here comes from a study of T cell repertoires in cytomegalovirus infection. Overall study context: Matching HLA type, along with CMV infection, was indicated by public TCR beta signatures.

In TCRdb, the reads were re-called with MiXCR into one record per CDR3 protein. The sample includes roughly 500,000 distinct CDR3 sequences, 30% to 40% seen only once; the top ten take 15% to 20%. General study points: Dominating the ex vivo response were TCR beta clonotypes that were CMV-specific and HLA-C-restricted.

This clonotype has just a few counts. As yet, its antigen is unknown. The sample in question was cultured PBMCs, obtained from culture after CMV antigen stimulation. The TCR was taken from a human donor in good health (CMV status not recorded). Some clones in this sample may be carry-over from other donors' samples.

The CDR3, as DNA: TGTGCCAGCAGAACCGAGGGGATCTATGGCTACACCTTC. It encodes CASRTEGIYGYTF. The chain is built from TRBV12-3 or TRBV12-4 and TRBJ1-2, with a possible D match to TRBD1 (5 bases). This CDR3 comprises 13 residues. Trimming cost V 6 bases and J 4 bases, with 12 bases left between them.